This TCR beta chain was recovered during a study of cytomegalovirus exposure and HLA in healthy donors. Vbeta (60) and Jbeta (13) primers were used in the PCR. Some clones are missing from TCRdb's copy, which holds only in-frame ones; the method was immunoSEQ multiplex PCR. The sample consists of more than 110,000 clones, 75% to 80% of them appearing once. The receptor comes from a woman between 45 and 65 years old in good health and CMV-seronegative. Material for sequencing was PBMCs.

CDR3: CASSFGGNPYEQYF. The CDR3 DNA is TGTGCCAGCAGCTTCGGGGGGAATCCCTACGAGCAGTACTTC. This chain connects TRBV5-6 to TRBJ2-7; 7 nucleotides align to TRBD2. Germline V lookup: CDR1 SGHDT, CDR2 YYEEEE. There are 14 residues in the CDR3. Losses at the gene ends were 2 bases for V and 2 bases for J; bases not matched to a gene: 4.